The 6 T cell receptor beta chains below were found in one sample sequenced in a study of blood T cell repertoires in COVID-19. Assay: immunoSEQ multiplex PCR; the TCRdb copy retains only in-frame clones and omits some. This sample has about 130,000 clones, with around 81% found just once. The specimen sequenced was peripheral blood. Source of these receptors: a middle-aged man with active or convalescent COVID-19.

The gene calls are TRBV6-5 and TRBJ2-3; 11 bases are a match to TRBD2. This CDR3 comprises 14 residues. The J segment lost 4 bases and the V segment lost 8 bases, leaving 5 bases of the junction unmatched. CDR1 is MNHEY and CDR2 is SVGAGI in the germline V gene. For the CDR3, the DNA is TGTGCCAGCCTTAGCGGGGGGGCGGCAGATACGCAGTATTTT. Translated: CASLSGGAADTQYF.

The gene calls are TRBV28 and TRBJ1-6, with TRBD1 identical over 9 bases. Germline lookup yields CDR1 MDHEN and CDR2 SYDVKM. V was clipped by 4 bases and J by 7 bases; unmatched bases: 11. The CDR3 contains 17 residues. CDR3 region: CASSSGTGYSGNSPLHF. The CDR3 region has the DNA TGTGCCAGCAGTTCCGGGACAGGGTATTCAGGGAATTCACCCCTCCACTTT.

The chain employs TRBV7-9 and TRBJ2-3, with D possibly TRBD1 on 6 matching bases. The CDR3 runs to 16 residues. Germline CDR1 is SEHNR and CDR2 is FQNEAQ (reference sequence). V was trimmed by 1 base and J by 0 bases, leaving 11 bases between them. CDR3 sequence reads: CASSLVQGRSTDTQYF. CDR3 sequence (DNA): TGTGCCAGCAGCTTAGTCCAGGGGCGAAGCACAGATACGCAGTATTTT.

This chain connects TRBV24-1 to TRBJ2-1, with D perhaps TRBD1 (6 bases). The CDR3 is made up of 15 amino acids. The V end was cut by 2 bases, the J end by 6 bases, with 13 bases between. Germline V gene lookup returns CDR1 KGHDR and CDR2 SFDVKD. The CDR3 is CATSDSGAGVNEQFF. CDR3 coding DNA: TGTGCCACCAGTGATTCTGGGGCAGGGGTCAATGAGCAGTTCTTC.

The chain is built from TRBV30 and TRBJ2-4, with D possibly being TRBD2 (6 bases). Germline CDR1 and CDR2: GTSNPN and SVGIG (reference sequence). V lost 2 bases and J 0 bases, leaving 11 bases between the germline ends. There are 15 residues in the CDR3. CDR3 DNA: TGTGCCTGGAGTTTGGGGGGAAAAGCCAAAAACATTCAGTACTTC. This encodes CAWSLGGKAKNIQYF.

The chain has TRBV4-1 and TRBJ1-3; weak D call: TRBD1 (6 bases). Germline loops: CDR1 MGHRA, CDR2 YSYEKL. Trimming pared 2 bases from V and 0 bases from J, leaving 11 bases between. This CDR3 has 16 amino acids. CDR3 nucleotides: TGCGCCAGCAGCCAACCGGGACACAACTCTGGAAACACCATATATTTT. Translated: CASSQPGHNSGNTIYF.